This T cell receptor beta chain appears in the sequencing data of a study of PD-1 blockade in classical Hodgkin lymphoma. General study findings and limits: What drove the repertoire differences, possibly disease activity or prior therapy, has not been defined. Complete responders entered with baseline diversity on par with newly diagnosed patients, the results showed. As was reported, newly diagnosed patients showed lower baseline TCR diversity than healthy donors did.

The method was immunoSEQ multiplex PCR; TCRdb's version includes in-frame clones alone and lacks a portion of them. The sample contains fewer than 65,000 clones, 80% to 90% of which appear only once. Brentuximab vedotin exposure varied among the patients, all of whom had relapsed after autologous stem cell transplantation. The V end lost 1 base, the J end lost 5 bases, and 20 bases lay between the germline ends. Germline V gene lookup returns CDR1 SEHNR and CDR2 FQNEAQ (reference sequence). The CDR3 sequence is 18 residues long. For this clone: The target antigen is unknown.

The sequenced sample was peripheral blood mononuclear cells (PBMCs), obtained at baseline. The clonotype comes from a human donor with classical Hodgkin lymphoma. The V gene is TRBV7-9, the J gene TRBJ2-2; no reliable D call. The CDR3 is CASSLDGGDWVRTGELFF. The CDR3 DNA sequence: TGTGCCAGCAGCTTAGACGGCGGCGATTGGGTGAGAACCGGGGAGCTGTTTTTT. Using reference TRBV7-9 and TRBJ2-2 for the parts outside the CDR3, the full variable domain is DTGVSQNPRHKITKRGQNVTFRCDPISEHNRLYWYRQTLGQGPEFLTYFQNEAQLEKSRLLSDRFSAERPKGSFSTLEIQRTEQGDSAMYLCASSLDGGDWVRTGELFFGEGSRLTVL.